The text below deals with one TCR beta chain. This clonotype was seen repeatedly, ten times or more. The antigen this receptor binds is unknown. No qualities accompany the bases; no much larger clone lies one base away. The record originates from a study of T cells after yellow fever vaccination (dated 2019 in TCRdb). Regarding the complete study: The SMART-Seq v4 Ultra Low Input RNA kit was used to prepare libraries from fractions with low cell numbers. To follow T-cell clones before and after both primary and booster YFV17D yellow fever vaccination, bulk TCR alpha and beta repertoires underwent longitudinal sequencing. Two healthy male donors, one aged 18 to 30 and one aged 30 to 40 years, were included in the cohort. Blood samples were taken at several timepoints before and after primary and secondary immunization, and bulk PBMC replicates and cell subsets were isolated.

What the study reported, not specific to this receptor: The study included only a couple of donors, which limits how far the findings can be generalized. Computational filtering was needed because FACS-sorted repertoires could contain abundant contaminating clonotypes from the bulk population. The secondary T-cell response was found to be weaker but faster than the primary response, with a peak reached on day 5 rather than on day 15. A small fraction of clonotypes showed up in both the CD4 and CD8 compartments, probably as a result of convergent recombination. After the booster, most clones that had expanded after primary vaccination were detected again (approximately 95% of CD4 and more than 80% of CD8), suggesting broad maintenance of memory.

Sequencing was carried out with an Illumina NovaSeq 6000. TCR cDNA was made using 5'RACE template switching, a step that added a universal primer site and unique molecular identifiers. Priming for cDNA synthesis came from both the TCR alpha and TCR beta constant segments. Two PCR steps were used to amplify libraries, with sample barcodes and sequencing adapters being added in the second step. Libraries were sequenced on Illumina HiSeq 2500 (2x100 bp) or NovaSeq (2x150 bp). Per the authors' processing: MIGEC was used to demultiplex reads and collapse the reads into UMI consensus sequences, and MiXCR was used for V(D)J alignment. Using edgeR on replicate PBMC samples, clonotypes were called vaccine-responding if FDR was below 0.01 and the log2 fold change was above 5 up to day 15. Each bulk clonotype was labeled CD4 or CD8 based on which sequenced repertoire, CD4 or CD8, contained the clonotype at higher abundance. TCRdb reanalyzed the raw reads on its own, using fastp at Q25 for trimming and MiXCR for clone calling, and kept in-frame beta chains. Merged by CDR3 protein, the rows form single entries marked with the most common genes and DNA. These V and J calls are TCRdb output, not the study's own analysis. This sample is represented by approximately 250,000 distinct CDR3 sequences; roughly 3.5% of them were singletons. The ten largest make up around 19% of the sample.

According to the study, the label for this sample's treatment or condition signals: live attenuated yellow fever vaccine strain. At every blood-draw timepoint, two biological replicates of bulk PBMCs were collected. PBMCs were isolated from peripheral blood using a standard Ficoll-Paque protocol. TriZol was used to extract RNA from bulk PBMCs, CD4 and CD8 fractions, and dextramer-positive and dextramer-negative fractions. Material: PBMCs, obtained 15 days after the yellow fever booster vaccination. The sequence was collected from a man aged 18 to 29 who received the YFV17D yellow fever vaccine.

The CDR3 protein sequence reads: CASSYLRGAGGTAEPQHF. The sequenced DNA: TGTGCCAGCAGTTACTTGAGGGGGGCAGGGGGAACTGCGGAGCCCCAGCATTTT. The chain is assembled from TRBV6-2 or TRBV6-3 and TRBJ1-5; 7 bases in the junction line up with TRBD1. From V the trimming removes 1 base and from J it removes 8 bases, while the gene matches leave 17 bases of the junction unaccounted for. According to the germline V gene, CDR1 reads MNHEY and CDR2 reads SVGEGT. From the cysteine through the phenylalanine, the CDR3 covers 18 amino acids. The entry retains the CDR3 DNA only, 54 bases that are in frame from base 1.